This TCR beta chain is from a study of cytomegalovirus exposure and HLA in healthy donors. Study-level findings and limits: Later, an analysis found that common viral pathogens appeared to be linked with several of the most significant clusters. It was reported that TCR beta sequences correctly inferred the HLA-A and HLA-B alleles for most subjects. 87-base-pair reads could not separate some V segments, including TRBV6-2 and TRBV6-3. The study listed 164 cytomegalovirus-associated TCR beta chains.

The CDR3 covers 14 residues. V gave up 4 bases and J gave up 7 bases; unmatched junction bases: 4. Germline V gene data show CDR1 as PRHDT and CDR2 as FYEKMQ (reference sequence). Points on this clone: The antigen remains unidentified.

The PCR employed 60 Vbeta primers together with 13 Jbeta primers. The table came from immunoSEQ multiplex PCR; TCRdb's copy has only in-frame clones and leaves some out. This table holds 180,000 or so clones, less than 90% found once. The V call is TRBV13, the J call TRBJ2-1; TRBD1 matches 10 bases. The sequencing input was PBMCs. This clonotype was sampled from a young woman in good health and CMV-seronegative. The DNA for the CDR3 is TGTGCCAGCAGCTCCCGGGACAGGGGAAATGAGCAGTTCTTC. This gives the protein CASSSRDRGNEQFF.